The sequence of this T cell receptor (beta chain) was determined in a study of blood T cell repertoires in COVID-19. CDR1 KGHSH and CDR2 LQKENI come from the germline V gene. Trimming left V 2 bases short and J 5 bases short, with 9 bases between. The CDR3 runs to 14 residues. The data were produced by immunoSEQ multiplex PCR, yet TCRdb's version contains in-frame clones alone and is incomplete. The sample contains about 210,000 clones, about 88% of which appear only once. Sequenced material: PBMCs or T cells enriched from blood (not recorded which). The rearrangement uses TRBV18 and TRBJ1-4, with D perhaps matching TRBD1 (5 bases). The TCR comes from a woman in her 40s in a cohort exposed to, infected with or recovered from COVID-19 (not recorded which). DNA of the CDR3: TGTGCCAGCTCACCAATAGGGGTGAATGAAAAACTGTTTTTT. It is translated as CASSPIGVNEKLFF.